Each of the 3 T cell receptor beta chains below was sequenced from the same sample in a study of CD8+CD57+ T cells in acquired aplastic anemia. Patients selected for sequencing had displayed CD8+CD57+ cell expansion by flow cytometry. Genomic DNA constituted the template upon which TCR beta VDJ and CDR3 profiling was performed. A single record per CDR3 protein comes from TCRdb applying MiXCR to the reads. The repertoire holds about 160,000 distinct CDR3 sequences, with about two thirds as singletons. Specimen: sorted CD4+, CD8+, or CD8+CD57+ T cells (not recorded which) from PBMCs. Receptor source: a human donor with aplastic anemia.

J is TRBJ1-3 and V is TRBV2, with D uncertain. CDR1 is SNHLY, CDR2 FYNNEI, per germline. This CDR3 spans 14 amino acids. Deletions cut 0 bases from V and 5 bases from J, with 8 bases between. The CDR3: CASSEAGQRNTIYF. In DNA form, the CDR3 reads TGTGCCAGCAGTGAAGCAGGGCAGAGAAACACCATATATTTT.

The table lists this clonotype with a few counts. The chain carries TRBV5-6 and TRBJ1-5; D is perhaps TRBD1 (5 bases). The CDR3 runs 14 residues. Germline assignment: CDR1 SGHDT and CDR2 YYEEEE. V was clipped by 0 bases and J by 7 bases, with 11 bases between them. The CDR3 loop reads CASSLGHRSQPQHF. CDR3 DNA sequence: TGTGCCAGCAGCTTGGGCCACAGGAGCCAGCCCCAGCATTTT. The variable domain in full, with the rest retrieved from reference TRBV5-6 and TRBJ1-5, is DAGVTQSPTHLIKTRGQQVTLRCSPKSGHDTVSWYQQALGQGPQFIFQYYEEEERQRGNFPDRFSGHQFPNYSSELNVNALLLGDSALYLCASSLGHRSQPQHFGDGTRLSIL.

The chain recombines TRBV11-2 with TRBJ2-2; D perhaps matches TRBD1 (6 bases). The CDR3 is 16 amino acids. V was pared by 4 bases and J by 0 bases, with 12 bases between. Germline CDR1 is SGHAT and CDR2 is FQNNGV. CDR3 protein: CASSYRQASNTGELFF. In DNA, the CDR3 is TGTGCCAGCAGCTATCGACAGGCATCGAACACCGGGGAGCTGTTTTTT.